This T cell receptor (beta chain) was documented in a study of blood T cell repertoires in COVID-19. Overall study: Material from acute and convalescent COVID-19 was sourced from the United States, Italy and Spain. The analysed material was cDNA or gDNA that came from T cells, B-cell-depleted T cells, or PBMCs.

This clone was seen just once. As handled by the study authors: Reference gene primers were amplified, and this amplification served to estimate nucleated cell counts. Data came from immunoSEQ multiplex PCR; TCRdb stores just in-frame clones and leaves some out. The V and J calls and clone size were taken over from that table, and D and trimming were inferred from the DNA. The table has under 30,000 clones, about 89% seen once. This CDR3 contains 15 residues. V was clipped by 9 bases and J by 0 bases, with 15 bases between them. CDR1 LNHDA and CDR2 SQIVND come from the germline V gene (reference sequence).

The V gene is TRBV19, the J gene TRBJ1-3; D ambiguous. What was sequenced was peripheral blood. The receptor was isolated from a man aged 50-59 years with active COVID-19. CDR3 region: CASRTGGASGNTIYF. Written as DNA, the CDR3 is TGTGCCAGCCGGACGGGAGGTGCCTCTGGAAACACCATATATTTT.